Listed below are T cell receptor beta chains from one sample, sequenced in a study of control samples from healthy donors and cancer patients. The protocol was immunoSEQ multiplex PCR, while the TCRdb copy is restricted to in-frame clones and leaves out a portion. The sample has about 83,000 clones, roughly 91% seen once. The sample consisted of blood. These TCRs come from a man aged 25 to 40 in good health. The conserved cysteine and the conserved F or W are not part of the CDR3 here. Each record gives: J gene, V gene, CDR3 protein.

TRBJ2-7,TRBV7-9,ASSPPVGTLSYEQY
TRBJ2-5,TRBV5-4,ASSGGGGRAGETQY
TRBJ1-6,TRBV30,ATKRTNSPLH
TRBJ1-6,TRBV10-3,AISGTVNSPLH
TRBJ1-4,TRBV4-1,ASSRPALGGFRGEKLF
TRBJ1-2,TRBV28,ASSLAVDRRLGGYT
TRBJ1-6,TRBV6-4,ASRPTASDPLH
TRBJ1-3,TRBV9,ASSVGGQGGNTIY
TRBJ2-1,TRBV2,ASSLRDNEQF
TRBJ2-1,TRBV7-8,ASSYGSGTSLKQF
TRBJ2-3,TRBV4-1,ASSRRQGGVGDTQY
TRBJ1-6,TRBV4-2,ASSQDRGLNSPLH
TRBJ1-1,TRBV6-5,AGGQLNTEAF
TRBJ2-3,TRBV4-1,ASSQDWGLAGGRDTQY
TRBJ1-2,TRBV10-3,AISESPDNYGYT
TRBJ1-1,TRBV4-1,ASSQDGIVREMVGAF
TRBJ1-1,TRBV7-2,ASSLYGRGEAF
TRBJ2-7,TRBV3-1/TRBV3-2,ASSQWTGLEQY
TRBJ1-3,TRBV7-2,ASISSPLENTIY
TRBJ1-1,TRBV2,ASSGLQGMNTEAF
TRBJ2-3,TRBV11-3,ASSALSGGGTDTQY
TRBJ1-2,TRBV4-2,ASSRDREPFYGYT
TRBJ1-1,TRBV6-5,ASSYRGQPEAF
TRBJ2-3,TRBV6-6,ASSAANSDTQY
TRBJ2-7,TRBV30,AWNNGGASYEQY
TRBJ2-3,TRBV11-2,ASSLDRDTVAGDTQY
TRBJ1-2,TRBV27,ASSLEVGQAPGGYT
TRBJ1-2,TRBV29-1,SVDGYYYGYT
TRBJ1-6,TRBV2,ASNNWEDSPLH
TRBJ2-2,TRBV5-5,ASSLTSDEWTGELF
TRBJ2-5,TRBV7-9,ASSLRQLAGGPQETQY
TRBJ2-1,TRBV19,ASSIAGQGANEQF
TRBJ2-5,TRBV28,ASSSAGRGGQETQY
TRBJ2-1,TRBV29-1,SVDGVYNEQF
TRBJ2-7,TRBV29-1,SVEEIAGEQY
TRBJ1-4,TRBV2,ASSVGTGYEKLF
TRBJ2-7,TRBV6-5,ASSYSRGANYEQY
TRBJ2-5,TRBV7-8,ASSASGRSY
TRBJ2-1,TRBV19,ASRGRLAPSNEQF
TRBJ2-2,TRBV10-3,AISDPATGRTGELF
TRBJ2-1,TRBV9,ASSVDEVRDGNEQF
TRBJ1-2,TRBV25-1,ASKAKDSIYGYT
TRBJ2-6,TRBV7-2,ASSDQTGAGANVLT
TRBJ1-1,TRBV6-5,ASSYSTGPSEAF
TRBJ2-1,TRBV12-3/TRBV12-4,ASSLANEQF
TRBJ2-5,TRBV2,ASSDFGGRRETQY
TRBJ1-2,TRBV30,AWSEGSNYGYT
TRBJ2-7,TRBV19,ASSFTGATYEQY
TRBJ2-3,TRBV7-9,ASSLVYPGEQY
TRBJ2-7,TRBV10-2,ASSELGLAGGEQY
TRBJ2-5,TRBV4-2,ASSQDGGLQETQY
TRBJ2-1,TRBV11-3,ASSLGQSSYNEQF
TRBJ2-7,TRBV7-8,ASSLVGAGVEQY
TRBJ2-7,TRBV6-5,ATCGDRAPYEQY
TRBJ2-5,TRBV7-2,ASSLGSRLQETQY
TRBJ1-2,TRBV4-1,ASSQDHSYGYT